Below, 9 T cell receptor beta chains from the same sample are listed, as sequenced in a study of post-analysis software for immune sequencing data. TCR beta libraries were prepared from cDNA with unique molecular identifiers. A single record per CDR3 protein comes from TCRdb applying MiXCR to the PCR reads. In the table there are approximately 180,000 distinct CDR3 sequences, around 30% of which are singletons. These TCRs are of unknown antigen specificity. Study-wide results and limits: Compared with controls, patients had more of about five TRBV segments, including TRBV5-6, TRBV5-1 and TRBV20-1.

Sequenced: blood. Every receptor here comes from a girl between 5 and 17 years old with multiple sclerosis.

A remark on this clonotype: A clone one base away is much larger, so this may be a read error. The V and J genes are TRBV5-1 and TRBJ2-1; 8 positions agree with TRBD2. Germline loops: CDR1 SGHRS, CDR2 YFSETQ. CDR3 size: 16 residues. As DNA, the CDR3 is TGCGCCAGCCAAACAGGAGCGACTAGCGACACCAATCAGCAGTTCTTC. Translating gives CASQTGATSDTNQQFF.

About this clonotype itself: A much larger clone lies one base from this, so it may be a read error. The gene calls are TRBV28 and TRBJ2-7, with unresolved D. The J call is uncertain, as TRBJ2-5 better fits the DNA end. CDR1 and CDR2 from the germline V gene are MDHEN and SYDVKM. The CDR3 sequence is 14 residues long. CDR3 DNA sequence: TGTGCCAGCAGGTTAATCCGTACTACGGAGACCCAGTACTTC. It is translated as CASRLIRTTETQYF.

This clonotype has at least ten counts. This sequence joins TRBV6-6 and TRBJ2-5, with a tentative D call TRBD2 (5 bases). Germline CDR1 is MNHNY and CDR2 is SVGAGI (reference sequence). Trimming took 6 bases from V and 5 from J, leaving 16 bases between them. The CDR3 runs 14 residues. CDR3 residues: CASRGHGRGETQYF. CDR3 DNA: TGTGCCAGCAGGGGTCATGGGAGAGGTGAGACCCAGTACTTC.

The chain employs TRBV11-2 and TRBJ2-1; D possibly corresponds to TRBD2 (5 bases). The length of the CDR3 is 14 residues. V lost 5 bases to trimming and J lost 3 bases, with 11 bases between them. Per germline, CDR1 SGHAT and CDR2 FQNNGV. CDR3 sequence: CASSPPDYYNEQFF. In DNA form, the CDR3 reads TGTGCCAGCAGCCCGCCCGACTACTACAATGAGCAGTTCTTC.

The CDR3: CASSAIPYTGGITEAFF. CDR3 nucleotide sequence: TGTGCCAGCAGCGCAATTCCATATACAGGGGGTATCACTGAAGCTTTCTTT. This rearrangement joins TRBV9 to TRBJ1-1, with 8 positions matching TRBD1. V lost 3 bases and J lost 4; bases outside the gene matches: 14. The germline V gene encodes CDR1 SGDLS and CDR2 YYNGEE. The CDR3 has 17 amino acids. The entire variable domain, with the rest obtained from reference TRBV9 and TRBJ1-1, is as follows: DSGVTQTPKHLITATGQRVTLRCSPRSGDLSVYWYQQSLDQGLQFLIQYYNGEERAKGNILERFSAQQFPDLHSELNLSSLELGDSALYFCASSAIPYTGGITEAFFGQGTRLTVV.

The chain uses TRBV28 and TRBJ2-1; D perhaps matches TRBD1 (5 bases). The CDR3 length is 16 residues. Between the trimmed V and J ends, which lost 3 bases and 10 bases, there was a span of 22 bases. Germline V CDR1 and CDR2: MDHEN, SYDVKM. CDR3 region: CASSFYGRSQGAEQFF. As DNA, the CDR3 is TGTGCCAGCAGTTTTTATGGACGCTCGCAGGGTGCAGAGCAGTTCTTC. Filled out from reference TRBV28 and TRBJ2-1, the complete variable domain reads DVKVTQSSRYLVKRTGEKVFLECVQDMDHENMFWYRQDPGLGLRLIYFSYDVKMKEKGDIPEGYSVSREKKERFSLILESASTNQTSMYLCASSFYGRSQGAEQFFGPGTRLTVL.

This clonotype was seen a single time. A read error is possible here, since a much larger clone lies one base away. The rearrangement uses TRBV12-3 or TRBV12-4 and TRBJ2-5, with 7 nucleotides matching TRBD2. The CDR3 is made up of 15 amino acids. The CDR3 coding sequence is TGTGCCAGCAGTTTAGCGGGAGGGCCGGAGGAGACCCTGTACTTC. Translated, it gives CASSLAGGPEETLYF.

About this clonotype itself: With a much larger clone just one base away, this may be a read error. J is TRBJ1-6 and V is TRBV29-1; D is possibly TRBD1 (6 bases). V was cut by 2 bases and J by 9 bases, with 11 bases left in between. The CDR3 has 13 amino acids. Germline V lookup: CDR1 SQVTM, CDR2 ANQGSEA. Here the CDR3 DNA reads TGCAGCGTTGAAACGGGCAGGGGTTCACCCCTCCACTTT. Translation: CSVETGRGSPLHF.

This clonotype has only a few counts. This chain connects TRBV5-1 to TRBJ2-1; TRBD2 agrees at 12 bases. Germline V gives CDR1 SGHRS, CDR2 YFSETQ. V was clipped by 5 bases and J by 10 bases; unmatched bases: 13. The CDR3 loop spans 16 amino acids. As DNA, the CDR3 is TGCGCCAGCAGTTTTTCCGGACTAGCGGGGCCTCGGGAGCAGTTCTTC. Translation gives CASSFSGLAGPREQFF.